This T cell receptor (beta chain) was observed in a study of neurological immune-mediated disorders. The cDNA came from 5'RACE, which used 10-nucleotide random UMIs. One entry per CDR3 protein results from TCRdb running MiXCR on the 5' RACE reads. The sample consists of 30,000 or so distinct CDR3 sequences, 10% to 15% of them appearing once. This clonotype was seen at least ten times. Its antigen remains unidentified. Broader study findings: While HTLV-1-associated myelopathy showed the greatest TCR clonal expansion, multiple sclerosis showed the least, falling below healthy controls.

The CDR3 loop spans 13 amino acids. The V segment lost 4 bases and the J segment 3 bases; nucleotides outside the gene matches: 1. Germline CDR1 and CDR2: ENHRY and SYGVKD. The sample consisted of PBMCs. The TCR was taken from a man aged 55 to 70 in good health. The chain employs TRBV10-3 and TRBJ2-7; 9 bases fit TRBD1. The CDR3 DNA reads TGTGCCATCAGTGGGGGACAGGGCTACGAGCAGTACTTC. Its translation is CAISGGQGYEQYF.